This T cell receptor (beta chain) was documented in a study of T-cell memory formation after mild COVID-19. One entry per CDR3 protein results from TCRdb running MiXCR on the 5' RACE reads. The data show 130,000 to 150,000 distinct CDR3 sequences, roughly 21% seen once. The CDR3 covers 14 residues. CDR1 is SGHDT, CDR2 YYEEEE, per germline. V was clipped by 1 base and J by 12 bases, with 17 bases between them. This TCR was recovered from an adult woman who had mild COVID-19 (a few samples of this study predate the infection). Cell type and time point are not known. Material: PBMCs or a T cell subset sorted from them (not recorded which). The rearrangement uses TRBV5-6 and TRBJ2-1, with D perhaps TRBD1 (5 bases). The CDR3 DNA sequence: TGTGCCAGCAGCTTGAGGAAGGGGCATATGTGGCAGTTCTTC. This gives the protein CASSLRKGHMWQFF. Full variable domain (rest looked up from reference TRBV5-6 and TRBJ2-1): DAGVTQSPTHLIKTRGQQVTLRCSPKSGHDTVSWYQQALGQGPQFIFQYYEEEERQRGNFPDRFSGHQFPNYSSELNVNALLLGDSALYLCASSLRKGHMWQFFGPGTRLTVL.